This T cell receptor (beta chain) was documented in a study of response to subunit inactivated influenza vaccine. TCRdb itself ran the RT-PCR reads through MiXCR, one entry per CDR3 protein. The table records about 190,000 distinct CDR3 sequences, approximately 15% of them present only once. General study results and limits: Authors proposed each seasonal influenza vaccination draws in few new T cells.

Germline V gene lookup returns CDR1 WNHNN and CDR2 SYGVQD (reference sequence). The CDR3 has 14 amino acids. Trimming cost V 5 bases and J 1 base, with 11 bases left between them. Turning to this clonotype: The antigen is not known.

The sample was CD8+ T cells sorted from PBMCs, taken more than 4 days after vaccination. This chain links TRBV10-1 with TRBJ2-5, with D maybe TRBD1 (6 bases). The TCR comes from a man over 45 who received an inactivated influenza vaccine. The CDR3 coding sequence is TGCGCCAGCAGTTCGGGGACATTCCAAGAGACCCAGTACTTC. Translation: CASSSGTFQETQYF.